This entry describes one T cell receptor (beta chain). V dropped 10 bases and J dropped 5 bases, with 16 bases sitting between them. The CDR3 sequence is 13 residues long. The germline V gene has CDR1 SNHLY and CDR2 FYNNEI. This sample was included in a study of blood T cells in healthy people across ages. For the second PCR, which ran for about 7 to 11 cycles, a sample-barcoded 5' primer and a J-beta primer mix were used. TCRdb independently ran MiXCR on the 5' RACE reads; one entry per CDR3 protein. The table has 1.5 million to 2 million distinct CDR3 sequences, about 49% seen once. The chain carries TRBV2 and TRBJ2-3; weak D call: TRBD1 (5 bases). The receptor was derived from a woman aged 40 to 50 in good health. Sequenced: blood. CDR3: CATLGQGGDTQYF. The CDR3 DNA reads as TGTGCCACCCTGGGGCAGGGTGGAGATACGCAGTATTTT.